This is a list of T cell receptor beta chains from one sample in a study of cytomegalovirus exposure and HLA in healthy donors. TCRdb's table, derived via immunoSEQ multiplex PCR, lists solely in-frame clones and lacks some. Of about 130,000 clones listed, over 70% are singletons. Sample: PBMCs. The receptors stem from a woman aged 40 to 49 in good health and CMV-seronegative. The CDR3 runs from the conserved cysteine through the conserved F or W. The D gene is left open where the match is weak. Only some rows state a clone size, as once, few, many or a class for expanded clones.

V gene	J gene	clone size	D gene	CDR3 protein	CDR3 DNA
TRBV27	TRBJ1-2	.	.	CASAGPGRTGYTF	TGTGCCAGCGCCGGTCCAGGGAGGACTGGCTACACCTTC
TRBV7-3	TRBJ2-2	.	.	CASSHGVGELFF	TGTGCCAGCAGCCACGGGGTCGGGGAGCTGTTTTTT
TRBV18	TRBJ1-5	.	.	CASSTTGIPYNQPQHF	TGTGCCAGCTCAACAACAGGGATACCCTACAATCAGCCCCAGCATTTT
TRBV7-3	TRBJ2-5	.	.	CASSLYGEREQYF	TGTGCCAGCAGCTTATATGGGGAACGGGAGCAGTACTTC
TRBV25-1	TRBJ2-5	.	.	CASGLTQETQYF	TGTGCCAGCGGGCTGACCCAAGAGACCCAGTACTTC
TRBV27	TRBJ2-1	.	.	CASSFLQSNEQFF	TGTGCCAGCAGTTTTCTGCAGTCCAATGAGCAGTTCTTC
TRBV27	TRBJ1-2	.	TRBD1	CASSYRGMGYGYTF	TGTGCCAGCAGCTACAGGGGCATGGGCTATGGCTACACCTTC
TRBV9	TRBJ2-3	few	TRBD2	CASSRVTSGEADTQYF	TGTGCCAGCAGCCGTGTGACTAGCGGGGAGGCAGATACGCAGTATTTT
TRBV7-3	TRBJ2-3	.	TRBD2	CASSLKSPRRLAGGTDTQYF	TGTGCCAGCAGCTTAAAAAGCCCTAGGAGACTAGCGGGAGGGACAGATACGCAGTATTTT
TRBV28	TRBJ2-4	.	.	CASSSQGGAKNIQYF	TGTGCCAGCAGTTCCCAGGGGGGAGCCAAAAACATTCAGTACTTC
TRBV18	TRBJ2-2	few	TRBD1	CASSPRGTGGSTGELFF	TGTGCCAGCTCACCCCGCGGGACAGGGGGTAGTACCGGGGAGCTGTTTTTT
TRBV9	TRBJ2-3	.	.	CASSSSGGPQQYF	TGTGCCAGCAGCTCTTCGGGGGGCCCACAGCAGTATTTT
TRBV25-1	TRBJ2-3	few	.	CASSDRQAFPRNTDTQYF	TGTGCCAGCAGTGACCGACAGGCCTTCCCCCGTAACACAGATACGCAGTATTTT
TRBV7-9	TRBJ1-1	.	TRBD1	CASSSITPGGSAEAFF	TGTGCCAGCAGCTCGATCACACCAGGGGGCTCGGCTGAAGCTTTCTTT
TRBV6-1	TRBJ2-7	few	.	CASIAEGLGYEQYF	TGTGCCAGCATCGCGGAGGGTCTAGGGTACGAGCAGTACTTC
TRBV29-1	TRBJ1-1	.	TRBD1	CSVEGVQGGLNTEAFF	TGCAGCGTTGAAGGCGTGCAAGGGGGCCTGAACACTGAAGCTTTCTTT
TRBV13	TRBJ2-7	.	TRBD1	CASSQRQGTEQYF	TGTGCCAGCAGCCAGAGACAGGGGACCGAGCAGTACTTC
TRBV13	TRBJ1-1	.	.	CASSLAGGVMNTEAFF	TGTGCCAGCAGCTTAGCGGGGGGAGTAATGAACACTGAAGCTTTCTTT
TRBV21-1	TRBJ1-1	.	.	CASSKEVDRSCTEAFF	TGTGCCAGCAGCAAAGAGGTCGACAGGTCGTGCACTGAAGCTTTCTTT
TRBV9	TRBJ2-7	.	.	CASSARVQAEQYF	TGTGCCAGCAGCGCCAGGGTACAGGCCGAGCAGTACTTC
TRBV20-1	TRBJ2-5	.	.	CSASGEETQYF	TGCAGTGCTAGCGGAGAAGAGACCCAGTACTTC
TRBV27	TRBJ2-7	.	TRBD1	CASSFFRDRGYEQYF	TGTGCCAGCAGTTTTTTCCGGGACAGGGGCTACGAGCAGTACTTC
TRBV27	TRBJ1-5	.	.	CASSFAGLLGQPQHF	TGTGCCAGCAGTTTCGCAGGGTTATTAGGTCAGCCCCAGCATTTT
TRBV28	TRBJ1-5	.	TRBD1	CASSLGTGGTISNQPQHF	TGTGCCAGCAGTTTAGGGACAGGAGGCACGATTAGCAATCAGCCCCAGCATTTT
TRBV27	TRBJ1-1	.	.	CASSPQGWTEAFF	TGTGCCAGCAGTCCGCAGGGTTGGACTGAAGCTTTCTTT
TRBV6-6	TRBJ2-3	.	.	CASSYPGKGTDTQYF	TGTGCCAGCAGTTACCCCGGGAAAGGCACAGATACGCAGTATTTT
TRBV6-1	TRBJ2-1	.	TRBD2	CASSEPGRGPPVGEQFF	TGTGCCAGCAGTGAACCTGGGAGGGGCCCCCCGGTAGGCGAGCAGTTCTTC